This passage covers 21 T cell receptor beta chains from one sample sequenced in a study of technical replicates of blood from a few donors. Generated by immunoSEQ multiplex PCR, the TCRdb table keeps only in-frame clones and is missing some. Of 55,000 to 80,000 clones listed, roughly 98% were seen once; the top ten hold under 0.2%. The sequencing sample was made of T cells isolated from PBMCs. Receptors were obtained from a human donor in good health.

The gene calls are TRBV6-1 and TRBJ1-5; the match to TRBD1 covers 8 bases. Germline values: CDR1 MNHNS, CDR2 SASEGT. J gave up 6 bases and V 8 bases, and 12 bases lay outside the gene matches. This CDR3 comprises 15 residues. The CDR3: CASGGGQGSVQPQHF. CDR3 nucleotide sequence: TGTGCCAGCGGGGGCGGACAGGGAAGCGTTCAGCCCCAGCATTTT.

The CDR3 loop reads CASSSRQGYSNQPQHF. CDR3 nucleotides: TGTGCCAGCAGCTCCCGACAGGGTTATAGCAATCAGCCCCAGCATTTT. The chain uses TRBV7-8 and TRBJ1-5; TRBD1 matches 7 bases. With V trimmed by 4 bases and J by 0 bases, 6 bases remained unmatched. The CDR3 loop spans 16 amino acids. Germline V lookup: CDR1 SGHVS, CDR2 FQNEAQ.

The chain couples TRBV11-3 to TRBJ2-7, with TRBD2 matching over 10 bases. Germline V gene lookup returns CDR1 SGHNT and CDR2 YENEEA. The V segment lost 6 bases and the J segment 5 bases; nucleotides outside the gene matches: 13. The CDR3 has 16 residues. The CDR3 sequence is CASRPNKRGGLDEQYF. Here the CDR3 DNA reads TGTGCCAGCAGACCCAATAAGCGGGGGGGCCTCGACGAGCAGTACTTC.

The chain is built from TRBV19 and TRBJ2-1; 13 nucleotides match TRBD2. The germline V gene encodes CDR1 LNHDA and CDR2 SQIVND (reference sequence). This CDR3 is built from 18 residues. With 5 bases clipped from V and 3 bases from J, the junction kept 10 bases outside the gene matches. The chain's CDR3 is CASSSRPGLAGNYNEQFF. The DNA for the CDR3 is TGTGCCAGTAGTTCAAGACCGGGACTAGCGGGGAACTACAATGAGCAGTTCTTC.

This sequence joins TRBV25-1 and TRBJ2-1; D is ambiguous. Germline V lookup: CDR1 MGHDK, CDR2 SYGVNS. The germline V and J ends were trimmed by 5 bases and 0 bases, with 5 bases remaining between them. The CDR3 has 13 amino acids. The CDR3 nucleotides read TGTGCCAGCAGTCTTGTCTCCTACAATGAGCAGTTCTTC. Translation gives CASSLVSYNEQFF.

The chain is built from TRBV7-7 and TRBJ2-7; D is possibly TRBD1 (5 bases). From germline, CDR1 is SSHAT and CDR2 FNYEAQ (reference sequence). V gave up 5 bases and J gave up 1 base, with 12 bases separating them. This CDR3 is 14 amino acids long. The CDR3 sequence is CASSPGLGSYEQYF. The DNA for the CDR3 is TGTGCCAGCAGCCCAGGGCTAGGGTCCTACGAGCAGTACTTC.

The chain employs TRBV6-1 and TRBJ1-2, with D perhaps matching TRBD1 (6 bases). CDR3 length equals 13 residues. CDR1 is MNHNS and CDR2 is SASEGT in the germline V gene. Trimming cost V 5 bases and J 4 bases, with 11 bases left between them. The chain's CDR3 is CASSLTGTYGYTF. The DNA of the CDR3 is TGTGCCAGCAGTTTAACAGGGACCTATGGCTACACCTTC.

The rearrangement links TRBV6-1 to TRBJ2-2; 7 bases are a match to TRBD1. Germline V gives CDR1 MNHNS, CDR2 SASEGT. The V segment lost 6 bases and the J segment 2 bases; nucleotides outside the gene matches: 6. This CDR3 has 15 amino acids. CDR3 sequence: CASSTGTANTGELFF. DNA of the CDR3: TGTGCCAGCAGCACCGGGACAGCTAACACCGGGGAGCTGTTTTTT.

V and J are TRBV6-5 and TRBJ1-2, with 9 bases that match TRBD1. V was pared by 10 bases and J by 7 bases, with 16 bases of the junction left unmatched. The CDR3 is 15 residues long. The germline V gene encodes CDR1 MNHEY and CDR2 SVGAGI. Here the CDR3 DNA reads TGTGCCACAAACAGGGGGCGGGGGATGTTTGGTGGCTACACCTTC. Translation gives CATNRGRGMFGGYTF.

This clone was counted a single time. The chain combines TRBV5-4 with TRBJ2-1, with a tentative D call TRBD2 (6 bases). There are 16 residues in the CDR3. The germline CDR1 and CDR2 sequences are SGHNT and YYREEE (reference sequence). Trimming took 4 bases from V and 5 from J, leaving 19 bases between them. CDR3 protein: CASSPGLLDPHNEQFF. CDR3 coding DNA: TGTGCCAGCAGCCCGGGACTCCTCGACCCTCACAATGAGCAGTTCTTC.

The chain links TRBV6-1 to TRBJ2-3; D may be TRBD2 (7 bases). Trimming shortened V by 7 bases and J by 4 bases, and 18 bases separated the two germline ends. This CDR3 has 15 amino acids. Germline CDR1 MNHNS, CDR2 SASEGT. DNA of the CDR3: TGTGCCAGCACCGAAGGGGGGGGACTGTCAGATACGCAGTATTTT. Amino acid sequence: CASTEGGGLSDTQYF.

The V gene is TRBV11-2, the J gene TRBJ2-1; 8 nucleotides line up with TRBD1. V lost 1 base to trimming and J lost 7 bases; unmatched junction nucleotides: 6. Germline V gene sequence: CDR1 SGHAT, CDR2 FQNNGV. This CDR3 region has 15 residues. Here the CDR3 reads CASSLGGQGMNEQFF. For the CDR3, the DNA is TGTGCCAGCAGCTTAGGAGGACAGGGAATGAATGAGCAGTTCTTC.

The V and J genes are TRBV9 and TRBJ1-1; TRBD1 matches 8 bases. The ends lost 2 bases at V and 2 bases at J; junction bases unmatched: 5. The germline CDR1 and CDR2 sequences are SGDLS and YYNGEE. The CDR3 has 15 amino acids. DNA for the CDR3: TGTGCCAGCAGCGTCTCCTCAGGGGGCAACACTGAAGCTTTCTTT. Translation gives CASSVSSGGNTEAFF.

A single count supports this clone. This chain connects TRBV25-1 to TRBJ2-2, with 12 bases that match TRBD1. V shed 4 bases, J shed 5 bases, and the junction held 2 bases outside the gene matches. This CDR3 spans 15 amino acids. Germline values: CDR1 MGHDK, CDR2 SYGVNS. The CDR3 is CASSGDRGRTGELFF. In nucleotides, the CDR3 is TGTGCCAGCAGTGGGGACAGGGGGCGTACCGGGGAGCTGTTTTTT.

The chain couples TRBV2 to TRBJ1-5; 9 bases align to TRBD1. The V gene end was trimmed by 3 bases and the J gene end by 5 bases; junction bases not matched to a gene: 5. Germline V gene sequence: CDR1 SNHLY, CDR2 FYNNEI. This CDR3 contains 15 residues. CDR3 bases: TGTGCCAGCAGTGAGTACAGGGGGCCCCATCAGCCCCAGCATTTT. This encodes CASSEYRGPHQPQHF. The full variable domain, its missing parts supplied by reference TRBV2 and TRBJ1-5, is EPEVTQTPSHQVTQMGQEVILRCVPISNHLYFYWYRQILGQKVEFLVSFYNNEISEKSEIFDDQFSVERPDGSNFTLKIRSTKLEDSAMYFCASSEYRGPHQPQHFGDGTRLSIL.

CDR3 in amino acids: CASSLVGGPYTEAFF. The CDR3 DNA reads TGCGCCAGCAGCTTGGTCGGGGGGCCGTACACTGAAGCTTTCTTT. The rearrangement joins TRBV5-1 to TRBJ1-1; possibly TRBD1 for D (6 bases). The CDR3 totals 15 residues. The V end was cut by 0 bases, the J end by 3 bases, with 12 bases between. Germline V CDR1 and CDR2: SGHRS, YFSETQ.

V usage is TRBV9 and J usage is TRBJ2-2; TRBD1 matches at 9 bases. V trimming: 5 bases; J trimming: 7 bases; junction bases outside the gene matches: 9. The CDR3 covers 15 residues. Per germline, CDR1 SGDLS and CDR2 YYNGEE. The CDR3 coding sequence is TGTGCCAGCAGTCGGTCGGGACAGGGTAACGGGGAGCTGTTTTTT. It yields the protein CASSRSGQGNGELFF.

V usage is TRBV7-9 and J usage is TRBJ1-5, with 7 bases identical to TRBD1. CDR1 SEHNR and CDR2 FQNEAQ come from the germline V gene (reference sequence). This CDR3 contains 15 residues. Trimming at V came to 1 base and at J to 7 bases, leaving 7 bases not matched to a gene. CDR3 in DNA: TGTGCCAGCAGCTTAGACTCAGGGGGAAGACAGCCCCAGCATTTT. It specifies CASSLDSGGRQPQHF.

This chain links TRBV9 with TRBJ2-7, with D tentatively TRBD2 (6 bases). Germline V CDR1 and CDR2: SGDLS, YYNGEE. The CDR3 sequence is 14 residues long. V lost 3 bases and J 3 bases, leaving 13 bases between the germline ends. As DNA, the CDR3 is TGTGCCAGCAGCGAACGGGACTCGTTCTACGAGCAGTACTTC. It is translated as CASSERDSFYEQYF.

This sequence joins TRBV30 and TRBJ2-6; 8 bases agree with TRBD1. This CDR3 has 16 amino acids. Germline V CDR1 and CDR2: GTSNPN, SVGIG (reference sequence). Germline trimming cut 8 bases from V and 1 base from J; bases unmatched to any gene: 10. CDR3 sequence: CAHDRTGWSGANVLTF. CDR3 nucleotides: TGTGCCCACGACCGGACAGGGTGGTCTGGGGCCAACGTCCTGACTTTC.

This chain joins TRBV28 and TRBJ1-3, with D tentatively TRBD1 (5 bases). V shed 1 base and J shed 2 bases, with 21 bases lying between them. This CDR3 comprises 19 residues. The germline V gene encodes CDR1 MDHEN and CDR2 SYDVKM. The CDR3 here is CASSLLSRGVELAGNTIYF. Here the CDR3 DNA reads TGTGCCAGCAGTTTATTATCCCGGGGGGTTGAGTTGGCTGGAAACACCATATATTTT.